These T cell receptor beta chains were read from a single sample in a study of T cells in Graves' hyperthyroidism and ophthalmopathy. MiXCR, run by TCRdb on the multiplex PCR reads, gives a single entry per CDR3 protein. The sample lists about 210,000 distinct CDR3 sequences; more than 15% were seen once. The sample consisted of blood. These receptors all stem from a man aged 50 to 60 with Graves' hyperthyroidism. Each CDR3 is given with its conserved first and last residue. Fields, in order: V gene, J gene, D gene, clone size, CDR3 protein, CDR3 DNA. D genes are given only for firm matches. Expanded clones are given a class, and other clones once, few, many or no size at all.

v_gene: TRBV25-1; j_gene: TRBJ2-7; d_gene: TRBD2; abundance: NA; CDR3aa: CALRTGGGEQYF; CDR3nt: TGTGCCTTGAGGACCGGCGGGGGCGAGCAGTACTTC
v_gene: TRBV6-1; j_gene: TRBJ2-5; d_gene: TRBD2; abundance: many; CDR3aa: CASSHGSAGRVTQYF; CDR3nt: TGTGCCAGCAGCCATGGCTCAGCGGGAAGGGTGACCCAGTACTTC
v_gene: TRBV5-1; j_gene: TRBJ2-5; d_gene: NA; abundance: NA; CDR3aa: CASTLGPESGTQYF; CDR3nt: TGCGCCAGCACGCTTGGGCCCGAATCCGGGACCCAGTACTTC
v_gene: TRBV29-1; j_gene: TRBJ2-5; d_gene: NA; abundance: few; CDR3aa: CSVEGSGTKTQYF; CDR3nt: TGCAGCGTTGAAGGTTCCGGGACGAAGACCCAGTACTTC
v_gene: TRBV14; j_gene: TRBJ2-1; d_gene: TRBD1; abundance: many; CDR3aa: CASSPLGQGVVDEQFF; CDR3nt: TGTGCCAGCAGCCCTCTCGGACAGGGGGTGGTTGATGAGCAGTTCTTC
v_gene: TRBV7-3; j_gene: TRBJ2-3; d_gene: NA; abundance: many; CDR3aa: CASSIVGDTTDTQYF; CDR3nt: TGTGCCAGCAGTATTGTAGGGGACACCACAGATACGCAGTATTTT
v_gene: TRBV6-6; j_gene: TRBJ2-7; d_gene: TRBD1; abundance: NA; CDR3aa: CASSYSGQGSSEQYF; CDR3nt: TGTGCCAGCAGTTACTCGGGACAGGGGTCCTCCGAGCAGTACTTC
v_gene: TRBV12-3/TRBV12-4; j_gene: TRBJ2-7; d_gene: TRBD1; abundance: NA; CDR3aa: CASTFYPGQGNEQYF; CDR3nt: TGTGCCAGCACCTTCTACCCGGGACAGGGAAACGAGCAGTACTTC
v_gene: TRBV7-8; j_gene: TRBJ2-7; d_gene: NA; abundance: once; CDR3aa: CASSLGRVYSRTHEQYF; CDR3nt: TGTGCCAGCAGCTTAGGACGGGTCTACAGTAGGACACACGAGCAGTACTTC
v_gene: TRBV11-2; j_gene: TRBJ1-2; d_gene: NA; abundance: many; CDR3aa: CASSRPGLRNYGYTF; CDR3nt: TGTGCCAGCAGCCGTCCGGGACTCAGGAACTATGGCTACACCTTC
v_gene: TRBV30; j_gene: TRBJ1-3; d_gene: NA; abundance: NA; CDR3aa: CAWSLGGAHGNTIYF; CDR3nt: TGTGCCTGGAGTCTCGGGGGGGCGCACGGAAACACCATATATTTT
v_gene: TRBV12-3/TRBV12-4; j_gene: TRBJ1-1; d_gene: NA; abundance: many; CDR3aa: CASSQTAGNTEAFF; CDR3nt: TGTGCCAGCAGTCAGACGGCAGGGAACACTGAAGCTTTCTTT
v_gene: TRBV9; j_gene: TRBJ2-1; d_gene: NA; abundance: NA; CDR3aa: CASSVAGWGSGEQFF; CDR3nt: TGTGCCAGCAGCGTAGCCGGTTGGGGCAGTGGTGAGCAGTTCTTC
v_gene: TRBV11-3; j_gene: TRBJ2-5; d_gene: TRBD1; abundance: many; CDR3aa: CASSRTGGRVQETQYF; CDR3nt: TGTGCCAGCAGCAGGACAGGGGGCCGAGTCCAAGAGACCCAGTACTTC
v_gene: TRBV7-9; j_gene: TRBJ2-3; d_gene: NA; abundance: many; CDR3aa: CATTSADTQYF; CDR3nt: TGTGCCACCACGAGTGCAGATACGCAGTATTTT
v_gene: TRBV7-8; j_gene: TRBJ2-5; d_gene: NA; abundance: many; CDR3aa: CASSLGRTPRGETQYF; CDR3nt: TGTGCCAGCAGCTTAGGAAGGACACCGAGGGGAGAGACCCAGTACTTC